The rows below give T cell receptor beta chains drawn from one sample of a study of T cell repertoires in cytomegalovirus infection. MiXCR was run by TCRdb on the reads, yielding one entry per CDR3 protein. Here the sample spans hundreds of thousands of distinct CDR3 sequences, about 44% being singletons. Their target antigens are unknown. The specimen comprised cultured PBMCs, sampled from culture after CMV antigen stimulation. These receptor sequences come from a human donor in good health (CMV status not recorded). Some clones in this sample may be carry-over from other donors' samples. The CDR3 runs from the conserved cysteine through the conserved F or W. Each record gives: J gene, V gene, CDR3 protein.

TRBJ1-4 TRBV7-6 CASSLKGSLNEKLFF
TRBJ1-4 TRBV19 CASSTPRPATNEKLFF
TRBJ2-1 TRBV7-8 CASSLEAGGKGYEQFF
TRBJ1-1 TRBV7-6 CATRTGGRTEAFF
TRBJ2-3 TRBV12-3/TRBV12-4 CASSFTTRSDTQYF
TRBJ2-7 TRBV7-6 CASSPQAGAWEQYF
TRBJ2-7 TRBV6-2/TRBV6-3 CASSSSYAGKDEQYF
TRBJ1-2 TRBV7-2 CASSPPGSLGYTF
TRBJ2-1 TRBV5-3 CASSPKLAGGGSYNEQFF
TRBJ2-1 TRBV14 CASSQDWILAGSSYNEQFF
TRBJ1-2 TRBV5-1 CASSLEGGIYGYTF
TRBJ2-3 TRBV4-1 CASSGAGGIDTQYF
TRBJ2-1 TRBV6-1 CASSEAGGTEQFF
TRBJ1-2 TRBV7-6 CASSLGRTVDYGYTF
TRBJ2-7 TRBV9 CASSVGGADYEQYF
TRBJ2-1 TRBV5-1 CASSLQPHGTSVSEQFF
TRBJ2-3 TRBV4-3 CASSQASVAGGITDTQYF
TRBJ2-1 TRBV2 CASVRDRGNEQFF
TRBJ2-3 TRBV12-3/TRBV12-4 CASDERADTQYF
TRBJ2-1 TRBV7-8 CASSLVPGAGYNEQFF
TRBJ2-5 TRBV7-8 CASKLGRGQETQYF
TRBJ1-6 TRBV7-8 CASSLVAGRGSSPLHF
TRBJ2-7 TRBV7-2 CASSSGAYKYF
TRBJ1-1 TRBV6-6 CASSYGTGRGNTEAFF
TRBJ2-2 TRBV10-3 CAIRRSGGELFF
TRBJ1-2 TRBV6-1 CASTKTGYYGYTF
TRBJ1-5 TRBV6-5 CASSAPVGIGGREGNQPQHF
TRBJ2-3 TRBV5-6 CASSALGDTQYF